A selection of T cell receptor beta chains follows, all from one sample in a study of cytotoxic CD8 clonotypes in ibrutinib-treated CLL. The repertoire was sequenced with immunoSEQ multiplex PCR; TCRdb's copy has only in-frame clones and lacks some. The sample contains about 40,000 clones, roughly 72% of which appear only once. Sequencing used PBMCs, obtained at disease progression, from a patient treated with ibrutinib. The receptors were sampled from a human donor with chronic lymphocytic leukemia. CDR3s include the opening cysteine and the closing phenylalanine or tryptophan. Each record gives: D gene, V gene, clone size, J gene, CDR3 length, CDR3 protein, CDR3 DNA. A D gene is named only where the DNA matches it firmly. Where a row states a size, it is once, few, many or the class of an expanded clone; other rows omit it.

-	TRBV15	once	TRBJ2-2	17	CATSREADSGDTGELFF	TGTGCCACCAGCAGAGAGGCTGACTCGGGGGACACCGGGGAGCTGTTTTTT
-	TRBV5-4	few	TRBJ1-2	16	CASSHDVIQGIGGYTF	TGTGCCAGCAGCCACGATGTAATCCAGGGAATTGGGGGCTACACCTTC
-	TRBV10-3	-	TRBJ1-1	13	CATVGDAAREAFF	TGTGCCACCGTGGGGGACGCGGCTAGGGAAGCTTTCTTT
TRBD1	TRBV6-1	once	TRBJ2-1	17	CASSETATGGFYNEQFF	TGTGCCAGCAGTGAGACGGCTACAGGGGGCTTTTACAATGAGCAGTTCTTC
-	TRBV5-1	-	TRBJ2-1	14	CASSLDPSSNEQFF	TGCGCCAGCAGCTTGGATCCTAGCAGCAATGAGCAGTTCTTC
TRBD2	TRBV4-2	few	TRBJ2-7	16	CASSQDRTSGLVEQYF	TGTGCCAGCAGCCAGGACAGGACTAGCGGGCTGGTCGAGCAGTACTTC
-	TRBV5-1	-	TRBJ2-3	16	CASSLVRGRGTDTQYF	TGCGCCAGCAGCTTGGTTAGGGGCCGGGGCACAGATACGCAGTATTTT
TRBD1	TRBV19	-	TRBJ1-1	13	CATKQGTNTEAFF	TGTGCCACTAAACAGGGGACGAACACTGAAGCTTTCTTT
-	TRBV7-2	-	TRBJ1-5	15	CASSLVAGMNQPQHF	TGTGCCAGCAGCTTGGTAGCGGGGATGAATCAGCCCCAGCATTTT
-	TRBV9	once	TRBJ1-3	19	CASSVEGDLVGVSGNTIYF	TGTGCCAGCAGCGTAGAAGGCGACCTCGTTGGCGTCTCTGGAAACACCATATATTTT
-	TRBV9	-	TRBJ2-5	15	CASSVGGVIQETQYF	TGTGCCAGCAGCGTAGGAGGGGTGATCCAAGAGACCCAGTACTTC
-	TRBV7-3	-	TRBJ2-2	16	CASSPTGAPNTGELFF	TGTGCCAGCAGCCCCACGGGGGCTCCGAACACCGGGGAGCTGTTTTTT
TRBD2	TRBV6-4	-	TRBJ2-1	15	CASSALSGGLNEQFF	TGTGCCAGCAGTGCCCTTAGCGGGGGTTTGAATGAGCAGTTCTTC
TRBD2	TRBV27	-	TRBJ2-3	18	CASSFRSWAGGSTDTQYF	TGTGCCAGCAGTTTCCGGTCCTGGGCGGGAGGAAGCACAGATACGCAGTATTTT
-	TRBV29-1	-	TRBJ2-7	14	CSVYRDTNSYEQYF	TGCAGCGTTTACCGGGACACCAACTCCTACGAGCAGTACTTC
TRBD2	TRBV4-1	-	TRBJ2-7	15	CASSQVPSGVYEQYF	TGCGCCAGCAGCCAAGTTCCTAGCGGTGTCTACGAGCAGTACTTC
-	TRBV2	-	TRBJ2-7	14	CASSVQGKGYEQYF	TGTGCCAGCAGTGTACAGGGTAAGGGTTACGAGCAGTACTTC
-	TRBV2	-	TRBJ2-3	14	CASSSGTSTDTQYF	TGTGCCAGCAGTTCCGGGACGAGCACAGATACGCAGTATTTT
-	TRBV19	-	TRBJ1-1	13	CASSRAKNTEAFF	TGTGCCAGTAGTCGGGCTAAGAACACTGAAGCTTTCTTT
-	TRBV6-1	few	TRBJ1-2	12	CASTFGTPGYTF	TGTGCCAGCACGTTCGGGACGCCTGGCTACACCTTC
TRBD1	TRBV19	-	TRBJ2-1	16	CASSVGQGSYYNEQFF	TGTGCCAGTAGTGTGGGACAGGGATCCTATTACAATGAGCAGTTCTTC
TRBD2	TRBV11-3	-	TRBJ2-1	15	CASSLETSAYNEQFF	TGTGCCAGCAGCTTAGAAACTAGCGCCTACAATGAGCAGTTCTTC
TRBD1	TRBV7-8	once	TRBJ1-2	15	CASSLGGQEPLGYTF	TGTGCCAGCAGCTTAGGGGGACAGGAGCCTTTGGGCTACACCTTC
-	TRBV5-6	-	TRBJ2-2	15	CASSRIDGNTGELFF	TGTGCCAGCAGCCGAATCGACGGGAACACCGGGGAGCTGTTTTTT
-	TRBV5-5	few	TRBJ2-7	14	CASSSRWSNYEQYF	TGTGCCAGCAGCTCTCGCTGGTCTAACTACGAGCAGTACTTC
TRBD1	TRBV11-2	few	TRBJ1-2	15	CASSLGDRDYYGYTF	TGTGCCAGCAGCCTCGGGGACAGGGATTACTATGGCTACACCTTC
TRBD2	TRBV30	-	TRBJ2-2	18	CAWSVLGLAGRGTGELFF	TGTGCCTGGAGTGTACTTGGACTAGCGGGGCGAGGCACCGGGGAGCTGTTTTTT
-	TRBV19	-	TRBJ1-1	12	CASSIVPGEAFF	TGTGCCAGTAGTATAGTCCCAGGTGAAGCTTTCTTT
TRBD2	TRBV2	-	TRBJ2-1	15	CASSEPSGSYNEQFF	TGTGCCAGCAGTGAGCCTAGCGGGTCCTACAATGAGCAGTTCTTC
-	TRBV14	once	TRBJ2-1	16	CASSRWTGTSNNEQFF	TGTGCCAGCAGCCGTTGGACTGGCACTTCCAACAATGAGCAGTTCTTC
-	TRBV7-2	-	TRBJ2-2	15	CASSLDIGNTGELFF	TGTGCCAGCAGCTTAGATATCGGAAACACCGGGGAGCTGTTTTTT
TRBD1	TRBV14	few	TRBJ1-4	16	CASSQARTGGNEKLFF	TGTGCCAGCAGCCAAGCCCGGACAGGGGGCAATGAAAAACTGTTTTTT
TRBD1	TRBV7-8	-	TRBJ2-7	12	CASRGGQGKQYF	TGTGCCAGCAGGGGGGGACAGGGGAAGCAGTACTTC
-	TRBV18	once	TRBJ1-3	16	CASSPPHSGYGNTIYF	TGTGCCAGCTCACCACCGCATTCAGGGTACGGAAACACCATATATTTT
-	TRBV19	-	TRBJ1-5	14	CASSRWQNNQPQHF	TGTGCCAGTAGTAGGTGGCAAAACAATCAGCCCCAGCATTTT
-	TRBV28	once	TRBJ1-2	15	CASTLPGDTNYGYTF	TGTGCCAGCACTCTCCCAGGGGATACTAACTATGGCTACACCTTC
-	TRBV29-1	few	TRBJ1-2	11	CSVEFYSGYTF	TGCAGCGTTGAATTTTACTCGGGCTACACCTTC
-	TRBV27	few	TRBJ2-7	13	CASSYSPLYEQYF	TGTGCCAGCAGTTACTCCCCCCTTTACGAGCAGTACTTC
-	TRBV11-2	-	TRBJ1-3	14	CASSFPGSGNTIYF	TGTGCCAGCAGCTTTCCGGGGTCTGGAAACACCATATATTTT
-	TRBV4-1	-	TRBJ1-4	15	CASSQGGGLREKLFF	TGCGCCAGCAGCCAGGGAGGGGGGCTGCGTGAAAAACTGTTTTTT
TRBD1	TRBV2	-	TRBJ1-5	16	CASSHTGTEINQPQHF	TGTGCCAGCAGTCACACCGGGACAGAGATCAATCAGCCCCAGCATTTT
-	TRBV11-1	once	TRBJ2-5	15	CASSQSHGYQETQYF	TGTGCCAGCAGCCAGTCGCACGGATACCAAGAGACCCAGTACTTC
-	TRBV10-3	-	TRBJ2-3	13	CAMRARGTDTQYF	TGTGCCATGAGAGCGAGGGGAACAGATACGCAGTATTTT
TRBD1	TRBV5-1	-	TRBJ2-7	14	CASSSTGGGYEQYF	TGCGCCAGCAGCTCTACAGGGGGCGGCTACGAGCAGTACTTC
TRBD2	TRBV2	-	TRBJ2-3	14	CASRPGGAADTQYF	TGTGCCAGCCGACCCGGGGGGGCAGCAGATACGCAGTATTTT
TRBD1	TRBV5-1	-	TRBJ2-7	15	CASSLVGTGKYEQYF	TGCGCCAGCAGCTTGGTGGGGACAGGGAAATACGAGCAGTACTTC
-	TRBV7-9	few	TRBJ2-1	11	CAVPLIDEQFF	TGTGCCGTTCCCTTAATTGATGAGCAGTTCTTC
TRBD2	TRBV28	-	TRBJ2-1	15	CASSWGTSAFSEQFF	TGTGCCAGCAGCTGGGGGACTAGCGCATTCTCTGAGCAGTTCTTC
-	TRBV6-1	-	TRBJ2-7	12	CASRQATYEQYF	TGTGCCAGCAGACAGGCGACCTACGAGCAGTACTTC
TRBD1	TRBV2	-	TRBJ1-4	15	CASSEGTGNVEKLFF	TGTGCCAGCAGTGAAGGGACAGGGAATGTCGAAAAACTGTTTTTT
-	TRBV5-1	once	TRBJ1-1	13	CASSPLGGTEAFF	TGCGCCAGCAGCCCCCTAGGGGGGACTGAAGCTTTCTTT
-	TRBV18	-	TRBJ1-5	13	CASSESGLSPQHF	TGTGCCAGCTCAGAGTCAGGGCTATCGCCCCAGCATTTT
-	TRBV2	-	TRBJ1-5	14	CASSVEAGYQPQHF	TGTGCCAGCAGTGTAGAGGCGGGGTATCAGCCCCAGCATTTT